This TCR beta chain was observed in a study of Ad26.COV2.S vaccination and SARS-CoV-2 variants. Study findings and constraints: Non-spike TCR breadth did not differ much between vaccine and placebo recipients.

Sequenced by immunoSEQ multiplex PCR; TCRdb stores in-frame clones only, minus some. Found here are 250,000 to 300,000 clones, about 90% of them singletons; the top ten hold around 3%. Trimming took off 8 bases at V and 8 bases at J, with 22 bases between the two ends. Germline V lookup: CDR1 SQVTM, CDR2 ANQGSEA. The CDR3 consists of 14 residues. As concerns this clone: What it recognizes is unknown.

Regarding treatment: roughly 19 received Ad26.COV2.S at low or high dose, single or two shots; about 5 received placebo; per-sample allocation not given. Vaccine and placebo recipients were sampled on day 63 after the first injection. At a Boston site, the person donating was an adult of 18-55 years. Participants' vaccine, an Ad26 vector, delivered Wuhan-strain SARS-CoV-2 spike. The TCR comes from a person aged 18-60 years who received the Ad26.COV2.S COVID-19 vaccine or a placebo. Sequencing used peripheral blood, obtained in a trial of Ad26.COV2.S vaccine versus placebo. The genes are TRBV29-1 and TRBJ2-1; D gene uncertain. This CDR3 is CSYLLGWATDEQFF. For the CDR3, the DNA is TGCAGCTACTTACTGGGGTGGGCGACCGATGAGCAGTTCTTC.